A selection of T cell receptor beta chains follows, all from one sample in a study of PD-L1 blockade in urothelial cancer. Repertoires were generated with immunoSEQ multiplex PCR, while TCRdb's copy carries only in-frame clones and drops some. The sample has some 45,000 clones, 70% to 90% seen once; the top ten hold 15% to 20%. The sample was PBMCs, taken around atezolizumab (anti-PD-L1) treatment. These receptors all come from a man in his 60s with urothelial cancer. Both conserved end residues are part of each CDR3. Fields, in order: V gene, D gene, clone size, J gene, CDR3 length, CDR3 DNA, CDR3 protein. The D gene is left open where the match is weak. The size of a clone is reported for some rows only, either as once, few or many, or as a class for expanded clones.

v_gene: TRBV18; d_gene: -; abundance: -; j_gene: TRBJ1-1; len: 13; CDR3nt: TGTGCCAGCTCACCTTGGGAGGACACTGAAGCTTTCTTT; CDR3aa: CASSPWEDTEAFF
v_gene: TRBV19; d_gene: TRBD1; abundance: -; j_gene: TRBJ2-5; len: 16; CDR3nt: TGTGCCAGTAGTATAGACCTAGAGGGGGCGGAGGAGACCCAGTACTTC; CDR3aa: CASSIDLEGAEETQYF
v_gene: TRBV5-5; d_gene: -; abundance: -; j_gene: TRBJ2-2; len: 14; CDR3nt: TGTGCCAGCAGCCCCCTACAGGGCACCGGGGAGCTGTTTTTT; CDR3aa: CASSPLQGTGELFF
v_gene: TRBV5-5; d_gene: -; abundance: -; j_gene: TRBJ2-3; len: 15; CDR3nt: TGTGCCAGCAGGCCACAGTTATCTAGCACAGATACGCAGTATTTT; CDR3aa: CASRPQLSSTDTQYF
v_gene: TRBV27; d_gene: -; abundance: few; j_gene: TRBJ1-1; len: 11; CDR3nt: TGTGCCAGCCGGAGGAACACTGAAGCTTTCTTT; CDR3aa: CASRRNTEAFF
v_gene: TRBV5-1; d_gene: TRBD1; abundance: once; j_gene: TRBJ2-7; len: 16; CDR3nt: TGCGCCAGCAGCTTGGCATTGGCAGGGGGCCTCTACGAGCAGTACTTC; CDR3aa: CASSLALAGGLYEQYF
v_gene: TRBV27; d_gene: TRBD2; abundance: -; j_gene: TRBJ2-1; len: 17; CDR3nt: TGTGCCAGCAGTTTCAGACTAGCGGGGTTCCCCTACAATGAGCAGTTCTTC; CDR3aa: CASSFRLAGFPYNEQFF
v_gene: TRBV6-5; d_gene: TRBD1; abundance: -; j_gene: TRBJ2-7; len: 13; CDR3nt: TGTGCCAGCGGGGCCGGGACAGCACCGAAGCAGTACTTC; CDR3aa: CASGAGTAPKQYF
v_gene: TRBV14; d_gene: -; abundance: -; j_gene: TRBJ2-7; len: 13; CDR3nt: TGTGCCAGCAGCCATAACTCGGTCTACGAGCAGTACTTC; CDR3aa: CASSHNSVYEQYF
v_gene: TRBV18; d_gene: -; abundance: -; j_gene: TRBJ1-5; len: 15; CDR3nt: TGTGCCAGCTCACCAACCCCGACAGGCAATCAGCCCCAGCATTTT; CDR3aa: CASSPTPTGNQPQHF
v_gene: TRBV5-1; d_gene: TRBD1; abundance: -; j_gene: TRBJ2-1; len: 15; CDR3nt: TGCGCCAGCAGCGTACAGGGGAGCTCCTACAATGAGCAGTTCTTC; CDR3aa: CASSVQGSSYNEQFF
v_gene: TRBV20-1; d_gene: -; abundance: -; j_gene: TRBJ2-1; len: 11; CDR3nt: TGCAGTGCCACCCCGGGTAGAGAGCAGTTCTTC; CDR3aa: CSATPGREQFF
v_gene: TRBV28; d_gene: -; abundance: -; j_gene: TRBJ1-2; len: 14; CDR3nt: TGTGCCAGCAGTACATCTCCCATTAACTATGGCTACACCTTC; CDR3aa: CASSTSPINYGYTF
v_gene: TRBV6-5; d_gene: -; abundance: -; j_gene: TRBJ1-1; len: 14; CDR3nt: TGTGCCAGCAGTCCAGGGCGCGCCTCCCCTGAAGCTTTCTTT; CDR3aa: CASSPGRASPEAFF
v_gene: TRBV27; d_gene: -; abundance: -; j_gene: TRBJ1-5; len: 13; CDR3nt: TGTGCCAGCAGTTTGAGGCAGAATCAGCCCCAGCATTTT; CDR3aa: CASSLRQNQPQHF
v_gene: TRBV7-8; d_gene: -; abundance: -; j_gene: TRBJ1-1; len: 15; CDR3nt: TGTGCCAGCAGCTCGATGGGGGGGCGGGTCGACGTAGCTTTCTTT; CDR3aa: CASSSMGGRVDVAFF
v_gene: TRBV30; d_gene: -; abundance: -; j_gene: TRBJ1-1; len: 12; CDR3nt: TGTGCCTGGAGTTTGGGGGCGCCTGAAGCTTTCTTT; CDR3aa: CAWSLGAPEAFF
v_gene: TRBV28; d_gene: -; abundance: -; j_gene: TRBJ2-3; len: 16; CDR3nt: TGTGCCAGCAGTTTAGGGGCCTTAGGGGCCACAGATACGCAGTATTTT; CDR3aa: CASSLGALGATDTQYF
v_gene: TRBV7-2; d_gene: -; abundance: -; j_gene: TRBJ2-3; len: 17; CDR3nt: TGTGCCAGCAGCTTATTCTCAGGACAGACAAGAGCGGATACGCAGTATTTT; CDR3aa: CASSLFSGQTRADTQYF
v_gene: TRBV7-7; d_gene: -; abundance: -; j_gene: TRBJ2-5; len: 15; CDR3nt: TGTGCTAGCACCCAACTACAGGGTCGGCAAGAGACCCAGTACTTC; CDR3aa: CASTQLQGRQETQYF
v_gene: TRBV6-5; d_gene: -; abundance: -; j_gene: TRBJ1-3; len: 15; CDR3nt: TGTGCCAGCAGTTCCACAGGGCATGCAGGAAACACCATATATTTT; CDR3aa: CASSSTGHAGNTIYF
v_gene: TRBV28; d_gene: -; abundance: -; j_gene: TRBJ2-1; len: 16; CDR3nt: TGTGCCAGCGAAGGAGGGAACACCCGATCCTACAATGAGCAGTTCTTC; CDR3aa: CASEGGNTRSYNEQFF
v_gene: TRBV28; d_gene: -; abundance: few; j_gene: TRBJ1-6; len: 14; CDR3nt: TGTGCCAGCAGTTTGAGTCGGGGGAAATCACCCCTCCACTTT; CDR3aa: CASSLSRGKSPLHF
v_gene: TRBV6-6; d_gene: -; abundance: -; j_gene: TRBJ1-1; len: 13; CDR3nt: TGTGCCATCTCGGGGGGGGGATCCACTGAAGCTTTCTTT; CDR3aa: CAISGGGSTEAFF
v_gene: TRBV10-3; d_gene: -; abundance: -; j_gene: TRBJ2-1; len: 15; CDR3nt: TGTGCCATCAGTGACTTCAAGGGGGATTACAATGAGCAGTTCTTC; CDR3aa: CAISDFKGDYNEQFF
v_gene: TRBV6-1; d_gene: TRBD1; abundance: once; j_gene: TRBJ1-1; len: 17; CDR3nt: TGTGCCAGCAGTGAACGGGGGGGACAGACTTTGAACACTGAAGCTTTCTTT; CDR3aa: CASSERGGQTLNTEAFF
v_gene: TRBV4-2; d_gene: -; abundance: -; j_gene: TRBJ2-3; len: 17; CDR3nt: TGTGCCAGCAGTAATCAAATCCCGATCTATAGCACAGATACGCAGTATTTT; CDR3aa: CASSNQIPIYSTDTQYF
v_gene: TRBV4-2; d_gene: TRBD1; abundance: -; j_gene: TRBJ1-1; len: 15; CDR3nt: TGTGCCAGCAGCCAGGAAGGACAGGGGGTCCCTGAAGCTTTCTTT; CDR3aa: CASSQEGQGVPEAFF
v_gene: TRBV7-2; d_gene: -; abundance: -; j_gene: TRBJ2-1; len: 15; CDR3nt: TGTGCCAGCAGCTTAGCAAGGAGCTCCTACAATGAGCAGTTCTTC; CDR3aa: CASSLARSSYNEQFF
v_gene: TRBV10-2; d_gene: TRBD2; abundance: -; j_gene: TRBJ2-7; len: 14; CDR3nt: TGCGCCAGCAGCCCAGCGGGGGGAGCCTACGAGCAGTACTTC; CDR3aa: CASSPAGGAYEQYF
v_gene: TRBV7-2; d_gene: TRBD2; abundance: -; j_gene: TRBJ2-1; len: 16; CDR3nt: TGTGCCAGCAGCTTAGAGGGGACTAGCGGCTACAATGAGCAGTTCTTC; CDR3aa: CASSLEGTSGYNEQFF
v_gene: TRBV25-1; d_gene: TRBD1; abundance: -; j_gene: TRBJ1-6; len: 17; CDR3nt: TGTGCCAGCAGTGAATATGGCGGGACAGGAGGAAATTCACCCCTCCACTTT; CDR3aa: CASSEYGGTGGNSPLHF
v_gene: TRBV6-1; d_gene: TRBD2; abundance: -; j_gene: TRBJ2-1; len: 15; CDR3nt: TGTGCCAGCAGTGCCTGGACTAGCGGGAGTAATGAGCAGTTCTTC; CDR3aa: CASSAWTSGSNEQFF
v_gene: TRBV28; d_gene: TRBD2; abundance: few; j_gene: TRBJ2-7; len: 17; CDR3nt: TGTGCCAGCAGTTTAGTGACTAGCGGGACTTCGCGCTATGAGCAGTACTTC; CDR3aa: CASSLVTSGTSRYEQYF
v_gene: TRBV30; d_gene: -; abundance: -; j_gene: TRBJ2-2; len: 13; CDR3nt: TGTGCCTCTCCTAGGGGGAACACCGGGGAGCTGTTTTTT; CDR3aa: CASPRGNTGELFF
v_gene: TRBV5-1; d_gene: TRBD1; abundance: -; j_gene: TRBJ2-4; len: 15; CDR3nt: TGCGCCAGCAGCTCCACCGGGACAGGGGAAAACATTCAGTACTTC; CDR3aa: CASSSTGTGENIQYF
v_gene: TRBV7-2; d_gene: TRBD1; abundance: -; j_gene: TRBJ2-2; len: 15; CDR3nt: TGTGCCAGCAGCCGCCGACAGGGTGCCACCGGGGAGCTGTTTTTT; CDR3aa: CASSRRQGATGELFF
v_gene: TRBV5-1; d_gene: -; abundance: -; j_gene: TRBJ2-3; len: 16; CDR3nt: TGCGCCAGCAGCTTGGCGGCTCAGGGAAGGGCAGATACGCAGTATTTT; CDR3aa: CASSLAAQGRADTQYF
v_gene: TRBV19; d_gene: TRBD1; abundance: -; j_gene: TRBJ1-2; len: 15; CDR3nt: TGTGCCAGTAGTATAGAACAGGGGTTGGACTATGGCTACACCTTC; CDR3aa: CASSIEQGLDYGYTF
v_gene: TRBV4-1; d_gene: -; abundance: -; j_gene: TRBJ1-4; len: 15; CDR3nt: TGCGCCAGCAGCCAAGGTATGGACAGAAATGAAAAACTGTTTTTT; CDR3aa: CASSQGMDRNEKLFF
v_gene: TRBV2; d_gene: TRBD1; abundance: -; j_gene: TRBJ1-1; len: 13; CDR3nt: TGTGCCAGCACACAGGGGGAAGGCACTGAAGCTTTCTTT; CDR3aa: CASTQGEGTEAFF
v_gene: TRBV25-1; d_gene: TRBD1; abundance: -; j_gene: TRBJ1-2; len: 16; CDR3nt: TGTGCCAGCAGTAACTCCCCGGGACAGGGCGACTATGGCTACACCTTC; CDR3aa: CASSNSPGQGDYGYTF
v_gene: TRBV19; d_gene: -; abundance: few; j_gene: TRBJ1-5; len: 17; CDR3nt: TGTGCCAGTAGTACCTTCACAGGGTTGGGTAGCAATCAGCCCCAGCATTTT; CDR3aa: CASSTFTGLGSNQPQHF
v_gene: TRBV29-1; d_gene: -; abundance: -; j_gene: TRBJ1-2; len: 12; CDR3nt: TGCAGCGCCCGGACAGAGGGGTATGGCTACACCTTC; CDR3aa: CSARTEGYGYTF
v_gene: TRBV5-4; d_gene: -; abundance: -; j_gene: TRBJ2-5; len: 13; CDR3nt: TGTGCCAGCAGCTTGGGGCAGCGGGAGACCCAGTACTTC; CDR3aa: CASSLGQRETQYF